This is a list of T cell receptor beta chains from one sample in a study of T cell responses to AZD1222 COVID-19 vaccine. Assay: immunoSEQ multiplex PCR; the TCRdb copy retains only in-frame clones and omits some. Of about 100,000 clones listed, roughly 86% are singletons. Sequenced here: peripheral blood, sampled on day 0 of AZD1222 vaccination. Receptor source: an adult in good health. Both conserved end residues are part of each CDR3. A D gene is named only where the DNA matches it firmly. Clone sizes are given selectively: once, few, many, or a class where the clone is expanded.

v_gene	len	j_gene	d_gene	abundance	CDR3nt	CDR3aa
TRBV2	14	TRBJ2-7	-	-	TGTGCCAGCAGGTGGACAGTGCCTGGAGACGAGCAGTACTTC	CASRWTVPGDEQYF
TRBV6-5	13	TRBJ1-6	TRBD1	-	TGTGCCAGCAGCCGGGACAGTAATTCACCCCTCCACTTT	CASSRDSNSPLHF
TRBV7-8	12	TRBJ2-7	-	once	TGTGCCAGCAGCCGTCCCGGGGTAGGGCAGTACTTC	CASSRPGVGQYF
TRBV11-3	15	TRBJ2-2	TRBD1	few	TGTGCCAGCAGCCCTGGACAGGGGTGGACCGGGGAGCTGTTTTTT	CASSPGQGWTGELFF
TRBV5-1	16	TRBJ1-3	-	-	TGCGCCAGCAGCTTGTCGGGACCGACCTCTGGAAACACCATATATTTT	CASSLSGPTSGNTIYF
TRBV28	15	TRBJ1-3	-	few	TGTGCCAGCAGTTTAATCCCGTCCTCTGGAAACACCATATATTTT	CASSLIPSSGNTIYF
TRBV7-2	15	TRBJ2-6	-	-	TGTGCCAGCAGCGTCGCAGTGTGGGGGGCCAACGTCCTGACTTTC	CASSVAVWGANVLTF
TRBV12-3/TRBV12-4	12	TRBJ1-1	TRBD1	-	TGTGCCAGCAGTTATGGACAGGGCGAAGCTTTCTTT	CASSYGQGEAFF
TRBV7-2	17	TRBJ1-6	TRBD1	-	TGTGCCAGCAGCTTAGTAACAGGGGTCCAATATAATTCACCCCTCCACTTT	CASSLVTGVQYNSPLHF
TRBV5-8	11	TRBJ2-5	-	-	TGTGCCAGCAGCTTGAAAGAGACCCAGTACTTC	CASSLKETQYF
TRBV7-2	15	TRBJ1-5	TRBD1	-	TGTGCCAGCAGCTTCGCAGGGGGTAGCAATCAGCCCCAGCATTTT	CASSFAGGSNQPQHF
TRBV4-3	19	TRBJ2-1	-	-	TGCGCCAGCAGCCAAGATGAGGACCCAGACCCCTCGACTGGCAATGAGCAGTTCTTC	CASSQDEDPDPSTGNEQFF
TRBV7-9	15	TRBJ2-1	-	-	TGTGCCAGCAGAGATACAGGGAAGGGTTACAATGAGCAGTTCTTC	CASRDTGKGYNEQFF
TRBV7-2	12	TRBJ2-1	-	-	TGTGCCAGCAGCTTACGGCGAGGTGAGCAGTTCTTC	CASSLRRGEQFF
TRBV9	14	TRBJ1-1	TRBD1	-	TGTGCCAGCAGCCGGGGGACAGCGAACACTGAAGCTTTCTTT	CASSRGTANTEAFF
TRBV6-1	15	TRBJ1-6	-	-	TGTGCCAGCAGTGAACTAGGCGGTTATAATTCACCCCTCCACTTT	CASSELGGYNSPLHF
TRBV6-5	15	TRBJ1-2	TRBD1	-	TGTGCCAGCAGTTTATTAAGGACAGGGGGGTACGGCTACACCTTC	CASSLLRTGGYGYTF
TRBV28	16	TRBJ1-6	-	-	TGTGCCAGCAGTCCGGCGGGACACCTTCAGAATTCACCCCTCCACTTT	CASSPAGHLQNSPLHF
TRBV7-2	13	TRBJ2-7	-	-	TGTGCCAGCAGCCTCCCGGGGCCCTACGAGCAGTACTTC	CASSLPGPYEQYF
TRBV6-5	16	TRBJ1-2	TRBD1	-	TGTGCCAGCAGTTCCAATACTTGGGACAGGGATTATGGCTACACCTTC	CASSSNTWDRDYGYTF
TRBV5-1	14	TRBJ2-7	TRBD2	-	TGCGCCAGCAGCAACCCTAGCGGCGGGCGGGAGCAGTACTTC	CASSNPSGGREQYF
TRBV5-1	13	TRBJ1-1	TRBD1	once	TGCGCCAGCAGCTCAGACAGGGGGACTGAAGCTTTCTTT	CASSSDRGTEAFF
TRBV5-1	16	TRBJ1-2	TRBD1	few	TGCGCCAGCAGCGGGTCCCTCGGGACAGGGTCCTATGGCTACACCTTC	CASSGSLGTGSYGYTF
TRBV5-1	14	TRBJ2-3	-	-	TGCGCCAGCAGCTTGACGGAGGGGGACCCGGCGCAGTATTTT	CASSLTEGDPAQYF
TRBV18	13	TRBJ2-2	-	-	TGTGCCAGCTCACCCGGGAGTTCCGGGGAGCTGTTTTTT	CASSPGSSGELFF
TRBV20-1	11	TRBJ2-7	-	-	TGCAGTGCCGCTCCTGTCCTGGAGCAGTACTTC	CSAAPVLEQYF
TRBV5-1	12	TRBJ2-3	-	once	TGCGCCAGCAGCAAGACTACAGATACGCAGTATTTT	CASSKTTDTQYF
TRBV25-1	16	TRBJ1-6	-	-	TGTGCCAGCAGTGAATATGGCCGCGGGGGAAATTCACCCCTCCACTTT	CASSEYGRGGNSPLHF
TRBV18	14	TRBJ1-2	TRBD1	once	TGTGCCAGCTCACCTCGGGACAGCCCCTATGGCTACACCTTC	CASSPRDSPYGYTF
TRBV25-1	16	TRBJ1-6	-	few	TGTGCCAGCAGTCCCCTCCTCCGGCCCCGGGGATCACCCCTCCACTTT	CASSPLLRPRGSPLHF
TRBV6-5	15	TRBJ1-4	TRBD1	-	TGTGCCAGCAGCCTGGACAGGGGAGTCGAAGAAAAACTGTTTTTT	CASSLDRGVEEKLFF
TRBV12-3/TRBV12-4	12	TRBJ2-3	TRBD2	-	TGTGCCAGCAGGCCCTCTTGGGAGGGCTCGTATTTT	CASRPSWEGSYF
TRBV10-3	15	TRBJ1-5	-	once	TGTGCCTCAAGTGGGAGTTACACAGGCAATCAGCCCCAGCATTTT	CASSGSYTGNQPQHF
TRBV27	14	TRBJ1-5	-	-	TGTGCCAGCAGATTAGGGGGACGCAATCAGCCCCAGCATTTT	CASRLGGRNQPQHF
TRBV6-4	16	TRBJ2-7	TRBD2	-	TGTGCCAGCAGTGCCTTGGGGACTAGCGGGAGCGACGAGCAGTACTTC	CASSALGTSGSDEQYF
TRBV29-1	11	TRBJ1-4	-	-	TGCAGCGTTTTTATCAATGAAAAACTGTTTTTT	CSVFINEKLFF
TRBV19	15	TRBJ1-1	TRBD1	-	TGTGCCAGTAGTCCTAGGACAGGTCTGAACACTGAAGCTTTCTTT	CASSPRTGLNTEAFF
TRBV4-3	16	TRBJ1-2	-	-	TGCGCCAGCAGCCAAGATCACCTCGGGGGGCTAAGTGGCTACACCTTC	CASSQDHLGGLSGYTF
TRBV2	16	TRBJ2-7	-	-	TGTGCCAGCAGGACCCCGTCGAGACAGGCCTCCTACGAGCAGTACTTC	CASRTPSRQASYEQYF
TRBV7-2	14	TRBJ2-7	-	-	TGTGCCAGCAGCTTACCCGGGGACTTCTACGAGCAGTACTTC	CASSLPGDFYEQYF
TRBV5-5	14	TRBJ1-5	TRBD1	-	TGTGCCAGCAGCTTGGCGGGACAGGGCAAGCCCCAGCATTTT	CASSLAGQGKPQHF
TRBV2	15	TRBJ2-1	-	-	TGTGCCAGCAGTGAACGGCGAGATATTTACAATGAGCAGTTCTTC	CASSERRDIYNEQFF
TRBV19	15	TRBJ2-1	TRBD2	-	TGTGCCAGTAGTATCCTAGCGGGGGGTCACAATGAGCAGTTCTTC	CASSILAGGHNEQFF
TRBV19	13	TRBJ1-1	-	-	TGTGCCAGTAGTTCAGACGGTAACACTGAAGCTTTCTTT	CASSSDGNTEAFF
TRBV5-4	18	TRBJ1-6	TRBD1	-	TGTGCCAGCAGCTTGGACAGGGGCCTGACTCTCGTGAATTCACCCCTCCACTTT	CASSLDRGLTLVNSPLHF
TRBV10-3	18	TRBJ1-4	-	-	TGTGCCATCAGTGAGTCGACGGAGAGGGGTGCAACTAATGAAAAACTGTTTTTT	CAISESTERGATNEKLFF
TRBV5-1	14	TRBJ2-1	TRBD2	-	TGCGCCAGCAGCCCAGCGGGGACGGTCAATGAGCAGTTCTTC	CASSPAGTVNEQFF
TRBV28	18	TRBJ2-6	-	-	TGTGCCAGCAGCCGCACAGGCATGGGGGACCTTGGGGCCAACGTCCTGACTTTC	CASSRTGMGDLGANVLTF
TRBV28	16	TRBJ1-2	TRBD1	few	TGTGCCAGCAGTTCCCTCTTACGGACAGGGGGCGGGGGCTACACCTTC	CASSSLLRTGGGGYTF
TRBV7-9	15	TRBJ1-1	TRBD1	-	TGTGCCAGCAGCTTAGCGCAGGTAGGGGGCTCTGAAGCTTTCTTT	CASSLAQVGGSEAFF
TRBV18	12	TRBJ1-1	-	-	TGTGCCAGCTCAACTTCGGCAGGGGAAGCTTTCTTT	CASSTSAGEAFF